The 28 T cell receptor beta chains below were found in one sample sequenced in a study of graft-versus-host responses after intestinal transplantation (dated by TCRdb to about 2021). The receptor library was made with the immunoSEQ multiplex PCR assay. TCRdb retrieved this table from immuneACCESS and kept in-frame rearrangements only. Not all clones are present; in checked studies, unresolved V genes account for under half, and no reason is known for the remainder. The sample table records 85,000 to 100,000 clones; under 95% of these occur just once. The biggest ten clones account for roughly 2% of the sample. The time point label, as the study defines it: cells obtained before transplantation from donor or recipient. Antigens for these TCRs are unknown. This material consisted of unstimulated CD8+ T cells sorted from spleen or lymph node cells, taken before intestinal transplant. The source of these receptors is a human donor who received an intestinal transplant.

The chain uses TRBV4-1 and TRBJ1-1; weak D call: TRBD1 (5 bases). V lost 1 base, J lost 3 bases, and 9 bases lay in between. The germline gives CDR1 MGHRA, CDR2 YSYEKL. This CDR3 is 14 amino acids long. CDR3 DNA: TGCGCCAGCAGCCAAGGGCAGGGATACACTGAAGCTTTCTTT. It specifies CASSQGQGYTEAFF.

This sequence joins TRBV30 and TRBJ2-1; tentative D call: TRBD1 (6 bases). The CDR3 has 12 amino acids. Germline V gene lookup returns CDR1 GTSNPN and CDR2 SVGIG (reference sequence). Trimming took off 5 bases at V and 6 bases at J, with 11 bases between the two ends. The CDR3 region is CAWGEQGNEQFF. The DNA for the CDR3 is TGTGCCTGGGGGGAACAGGGCAATGAGCAGTTCTTC.

This rearrangement joins TRBV5-1 to TRBJ2-3; weak D call: TRBD2 (5 bases). CDR1 is SGHRS and CDR2 is YFSETQ in the germline V gene. Trimming left V 4 bases short and J 0 bases short, with 15 bases between. This CDR3 comprises 16 residues. The CDR3 nucleotides are TGCGCCAGCAGCGGCCGCGAGGCTAGCAGCACAGATACGCAGTATTTT. Its protein product is CASSGREASSTDTQYF.

The chain combines TRBV7-6 with TRBJ2-1; 10 bases agree with TRBD2. Germline trimming cut 1 base from V and 13 bases from J; bases unmatched to any gene: 4. This CDR3 is built from 13 residues. CDR1 is SGHVS and CDR2 is FNYEAQ in the germline V gene. The CDR3 region is CASSLEASGGQFF. For the CDR3, the DNA is TGTGCCAGCAGCTTAGAGGCTAGCGGGGGACAGTTCTTC.

This chain links TRBV6-5 with TRBJ2-7; 10 positions match TRBD1. After removal of 0 bases from V and 4 bases from J, the junction contained 3 bases not matched to a gene. Germline V gene lookup returns CDR1 MNHEY and CDR2 SVGAGI. The CDR3 totals 15 residues. CDR3 amino acids: CASSYSRQGAYEQYF. The CDR3 DNA sequence: TGTGCCAGCAGTTACTCACGACAGGGGGCATACGAGCAGTACTTC.

This clone was detected once. The J gene is TRBJ1-2, the V gene TRBV5-6; 10 nucleotides align to TRBD1. Germline lookup yields CDR1 SGHDT and CDR2 YYEEEE. This CDR3 contains 16 residues. V lost 3 bases and J lost 0; bases outside the gene matches: 5. This CDR3 reads CASSYMGTGANYGYTF. The CDR3 region has the DNA TGTGCCAGCAGCTACATGGGGACAGGGGCTAACTATGGCTACACCTTC.

The V and J genes are TRBV2 and TRBJ2-3; 8 bases match TRBD1. V dropped 10 bases and J dropped 2; count of bases not matched to a gene: 8. This CDR3 has 14 amino acids. Germline CDR1 reads SNHLY; CDR2 reads FYNNEI. DNA for the CDR3: TGTGCCACTATGGGACAGGACTTCACAGATACGCAGTATTTT. Translation: CATMGQDFTDTQYF.

The rearrangement uses TRBV7-9 and TRBJ2-7, with a tentative D call TRBD1 (6 bases). V was clipped by 5 bases and J by 4 bases, with 15 bases between them. The CDR3 loop spans 14 amino acids. Germline CDR1 reads SEHNR; CDR2 reads FQNEAQ (reference sequence). This CDR3 is CASSPEWDTYEQYF. CDR3 coding DNA: TGTGCCAGCAGCCCCGAATGGGACACGTACGAGCAGTACTTC.

The chain has TRBV5-1 and TRBJ2-7, with a tentative D call TRBD1 (6 bases). CDR3 length: 14 residues. Trimming took off 4 bases at V and 0 bases at J, with 11 bases between the two ends. Germline assignment: CDR1 SGHRS and CDR2 YFSETQ. In DNA form, the CDR3 reads TGCGCCAGCAGCCCGGGACACGCCTCCTACGAGCAGTACTTC. Its translation is CASSPGHASYEQYF.

The chain couples TRBV4-3 to TRBJ2-7, with 9 bases lining up with TRBD1. CDR1 and CDR2 (germline): LGHNA, YSLEER. V gave up 0 bases and J gave up 1 base; unmatched junction bases: 7. The CDR3 covers 17 residues. CDR3 coding DNA: TGCGCCAGCAGCCAAGATGGTCACGGGACAGGGTCCTACGAGCAGTACTTC. Translation: CASSQDGHGTGSYEQYF.

This sequence joins TRBV12-5 and TRBJ2-1; the D gene is possibly TRBD1 (6 bases). The CDR3 loop spans 14 amino acids. The V gene's germline CDR1 is LGHNT and CDR2 FRNRAP. Trimming pared 0 bases from V and 8 bases from J, leaving 11 bases between. The CDR3 coding sequence is TGTGCTAGTGGTTTGGTAACAGGGATGGATGAGCAGTTCTTC. Protein sequence: CASGLVTGMDEQFF.

The chain is built from TRBV7-9 and TRBJ1-3, with 7 bases identical to TRBD1. The germline V gene has CDR1 SEHNR and CDR2 FQNEAQ (reference sequence). This CDR3 contains 16 residues. Losses at the gene ends were 4 bases for V and 5 bases for J; bases not matched to a gene: 11. The CDR3 here is CASSSNTGTVRNTIYF. The CDR3 DNA follows: TGTGCCAGCAGCTCGAATACCGGGACAGTTAGAAACACCATATATTTT.

This clone turned up a few times. V usage is TRBV2 and J usage is TRBJ1-2; no reliable D call. V was clipped by 10 bases and J by 4 bases, with 16 bases between them. The V gene's germline CDR1 is SNHLY and CDR2 FYNNEI. The CDR3 extends over 13 amino acids. The CDR3 coding sequence is TGTGCCACTCGGGAGGCAGTCGGCTATGGCTACACCTTC. It specifies CATREAVGYGYTF.

This rearrangement joins TRBV4-3 to TRBJ2-3, with a weak D call TRBD2 (7 bases). Germline V gives CDR1 LGHNA, CDR2 YSLEER. This CDR3 has 15 amino acids. V was trimmed by 4 bases and J by 2 bases, leaving 13 bases between them. DNA for the CDR3: TGCGCCAGCAGCCCAGGGGAGGGGTTCACAGATACGCAGTATTTT. Protein: CASSPGEGFTDTQYF.

The chain couples TRBV27 to TRBJ1-1; no definite D call. CDR3 length: 12 amino acids. Trimming removed 5 bases at V and 1 base at J, with 5 bases between. Per germline, CDR1 MNHEY and CDR2 SMNVEV (reference sequence). The CDR3 here is CASSGTNTEAFF. Written as DNA, the CDR3 is TGTGCCAGCAGTGGCACGAACACTGAAGCTTTCTTT.

This clone was recorded only once. The chain has TRBV11-2 and TRBJ2-1; 9 positions agree with TRBD1. Trimming took 3 bases from V and 5 from J; bases not matched to a gene: 11. This CDR3 is built from 17 residues. CDR1 and CDR2 from the germline V gene are SGHAT and FQNNGV. CDR3 nucleotide sequence: TGTGCCAGCAGCTTGGGGCCGGGACAGGGTACTCACAATGAGCAGTTCTTC. Translating it yields CASSLGPGQGTHNEQFF.

The chain is built from TRBV4-3 and TRBJ2-7; a possible D gene is TRBD1 (6 bases). The CDR3 loop spans 16 amino acids. Germline CDR1 is LGHNA and CDR2 is YSLEER. V was cut by 0 bases and J by 4 bases, with 16 bases left in between. The CDR3 here is CASSQDTSGQLYEQYF. DNA for the CDR3: TGCGCCAGCAGCCAAGATACCTCGGGACAATTATACGAGCAGTACTTC.

This clone showed up just once. The chain combines TRBV19 with TRBJ2-1; TRBD2 matches 9 bases. CDR3 length: 18 residues. Per germline, CDR1 LNHDA and CDR2 SQIVND (reference sequence). V was pared by 1 base and J by 4 bases, with 11 bases of the junction left unmatched. For the CDR3, the DNA is TGTGCCAGTAGTATAGTATACTCCCCTAGCGGGGTTTACAATGAGCAGTTCTTC. Translating gives CASSIVYSPSGVYNEQFF. The whole variable domain, remainder taken from reference TRBV19 and TRBJ2-1, is DGGITQSPKYLFRKEGQNVTLSCEQNLNHDAMYWYRQDPGQGLRLIYYSQIVNDFQKGDIAEGYSVSREKKESFPLTVTSAQKNPTAFYLCASSIVYSPSGVYNEQFFGPGTRLTVL.

This clone was recorded once. The chain links TRBV23-1 to TRBJ1-2; 7 bases map to TRBD1. Being an ORF, TRBV23-1 has a function that is uncertain. The CDR3 is 15 amino acids. The V and J ends lost 3 bases and 4 bases, in that order; junction bases with no gene match: 8. CDR3 in amino acids: CASSHGRDRTYGYTF. Written as DNA, the CDR3 is TGCGCCAGCAGTCACGGCAGGGACAGAACCTATGGCTACACCTTC.

The chain has TRBV27 and TRBJ1-2, with unresolved D. Germline V CDR1 and CDR2: MNHEY, SMNVEV (reference sequence). Trimming removed 2 bases from V and 8 bases from J, with 15 bases in between. The CDR3 spans 14 residues. The CDR3: CASSLAGGTRGYTF. CDR3 coding DNA: TGTGCCAGCAGTTTAGCGGGTGGAACTCGGGGCTACACCTTC.

The gene calls are TRBV29-1 and TRBJ1-2, with 11 bases aligning to TRBD1. V shed 7 bases, J shed 6 bases, and the junction held 10 bases outside the gene matches. The CDR3 covers 14 residues. The V gene's germline CDR1 is SQVTM and CDR2 ANQGSEA. This CDR3 reads CSAGTGGLENGYTF. Written as DNA, the CDR3 is TGCAGCGCGGGGACAGGGGGGCTTGAAAATGGCTACACCTTC. The full variable domain, in which reference TRBV29-1 and TRBJ1-2 provide the parts outside the CDR3, is SAVISQKPSRDICQRGTSLTIQCQVDSQVTMMFWYRQQPGQSLTLIATANQGSEATYESGFVIDKFPISRPNLTFSTLTVSNMSPEDSSIYLCSAGTGGLENGYTFGSGTRLTVV.

The chain uses TRBV13 and TRBJ1-1; possible D gene TRBD1, 5 bases. V was shortened by 5 bases and J by 1 base, with 14 bases between the two germline ends. There are 15 residues in the CDR3. Germline V gives CDR1 PRHDT, CDR2 FYEKMQ (reference sequence). The CDR3 nucleotides read TGTGCCAGCAGCCCCCGGGGGTCTGGGAACACTGAAGCTTTCTTT. Translation: CASSPRGSGNTEAFF. The entire variable domain, with the rest obtained from reference TRBV13 and TRBJ1-1, is as follows: AAGVIQSPRHLIKEKRETATLKCYPIPRHDTVYWYQQGPGQDPQFLISFYEKMQSDKGSIPDRFSAQQFSDYHSELNMSSLELGDSALYFCASSPRGSGNTEAFFGQGTRLTVV.

This clone was seen only once. The chain couples TRBV6-1 to TRBJ2-7; TRBD1 is a possible D gene (6 bases). Germline CDR1 MNHNS, CDR2 SASEGT. V dropped 1 base and J dropped 1 base, with 11 bases sitting between them. The CDR3 spans 15 residues. CDR3 sequence: CASSEDRDFSYEQYF. For the CDR3, the DNA is TGTGCCAGCAGTGAAGACAGGGATTTTTCCTACGAGCAGTACTTC.

The CDR3 region has the DNA TGTGCCTGGAGTGGTAGGGGACAGCCGGGGACCCAGTACTTC. Residues: CAWSGRGQPGTQYF. The genes are TRBV30 and TRBJ2-5; 7 bases align to TRBD1. This CDR3 is 14 amino acids long. Losses at the gene ends were 1 base for V and 7 bases for J; bases not matched to a gene: 9. Germline assignment: CDR1 GTSNPN and CDR2 SVGIG (reference sequence).

The chain couples TRBV30 to TRBJ2-5; weak D call: TRBD1 (5 bases). Trimming took 8 bases from V and 5 from J, leaving 12 bases between them. Germline CDR1 GTSNPN, CDR2 SVGIG (reference sequence). The length of the CDR3 is 11 residues. The chain's CDR3 is CAGRGLETQYF. In nucleotides, the CDR3 is TGTGCCGGTAGGGGATTGGAGACCCAGTACTTC.

This sequence joins TRBV27 and TRBJ2-7, with 10 bases lining up with TRBD1. Germline V lookup: CDR1 MNHEY, CDR2 SMNVEV (reference sequence). CDR3 length: 12 residues. V dropped 6 bases and J dropped 7; count of bases not matched to a gene: 3. CDR3 DNA: TGTGCCAGCAGGACAGGGGGCGGAGAGCAGTACTTC. Protein sequence: CASRTGGGEQYF.

The V call is TRBV27, the J call TRBJ1-5; D uncertain. Germline lookup yields CDR1 MNHEY and CDR2 SMNVEV (reference sequence). V dropped 4 bases and J dropped 3 bases, with 13 bases sitting between them. The CDR3 runs 15 residues. CDR3 DNA sequence: TGTGCCAGCAGTTCCCGAGGGAGCCTCAATCAGCCCCAGCATTTT. Translated: CASSSRGSLNQPQHF.

This clone came up a few times. Other nucleotide sequences in the sample specify the same CDR3. V is TRBV7-2 and J is TRBJ1-6; D gene unclear. The CDR3 extends over 13 amino acids. Germline CDR1 and CDR2: SGHTA and FQGNSA. The V end was cut by 4 bases, the J end by 3 bases, with 4 bases between. The CDR3 region is CASSSLYNSPLHF. Written as DNA, the CDR3 is TGTGCCAGCAGCTCCCTCTATAATTCACCCCTCCACTTT. The full variable domain, in which reference TRBV7-2 and TRBJ1-6 provide the parts outside the CDR3, is GAGVSQSPSNKVTEKGKDVELRCDPISGHTALYWYRQSLGQGLEFLIYFQGNSAPDKSGLPSDRFSAERTGGSVSTLTIQRTQQEDSAVYLCASSSLYNSPLHFGNGTRLTVT.